The entry below gives a single T cell receptor beta chain sequence along with its context. These data originate in a study of T cell clones after liver transplantation. Study information: Immunosuppression withdrawal was tried within 2 years after liver transplantation in this trial. A pre-transplant mixed lymphocyte reaction with TCRbeta sequencing defined graft-donor-reactive clones followed in post-transplant blood. Subjects received no induction therapy and standard immunosuppression until randomization at 12-24 months post-transplant.

TCRdb keeps only in-frame clones here, not all; method: immunoSEQ multiplex PCR. The data show 9,000 to 10,000 clones, about three quarters seen once. Unstimulated PBMCs were sorted into CD3+CD4+ and CD3+CD8+ populations. With 5 bases clipped from V and 3 bases from J, the junction kept 9 bases outside the gene matches. Germline V gene sequence: CDR1 PRHDT, CDR2 FYEKMQ (reference sequence). This CDR3 spans 16 amino acids. The V and J genes are TRBV13 and TRBJ2-7, with 11 bases aligning to TRBD2. The sequenced sample was CD8+ T cells from blood, obtained before liver transplant. The sequence came from a human donor who received a liver transplant. CDR3 sequence: CASSTRLAGSNYEQYF. CDR3 DNA sequence: TGTGCCAGCAGCACACGACTAGCGGGAAGCAACTACGAGCAGTACTTC. Drawing the rest from reference TRBV13 and TRBJ2-7, the complete variable domain is AAGVIQSPRHLIKEKRETATLKCYPIPRHDTVYWYQQGPGQDPQFLISFYEKMQSDKGSIPDRFSAQQFSDYHSELNMSSLELGDSALYFCASSTRLAGSNYEQYFGPGTRLTVT.